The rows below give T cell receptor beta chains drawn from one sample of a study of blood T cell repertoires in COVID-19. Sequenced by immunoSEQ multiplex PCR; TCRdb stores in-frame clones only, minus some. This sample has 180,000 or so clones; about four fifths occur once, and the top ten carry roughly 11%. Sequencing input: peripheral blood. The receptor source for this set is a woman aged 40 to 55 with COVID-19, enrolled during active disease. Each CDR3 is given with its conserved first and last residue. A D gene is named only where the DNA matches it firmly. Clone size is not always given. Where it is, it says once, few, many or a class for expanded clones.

cdr3_aa: CASSPGQGTDTQYF; cdr3_nt: TGTGCCAGCAGCCCGGGACAGGGCACAGATACGCAGTATTTT; d_call: TRBD1; clone_size: -; v_call: TRBV7-9; j_call: TRBJ2-3
cdr3_aa: CASSSAGAYNQPQHF; cdr3_nt: TGTGCCAGCAGCTCTGCCGGAGCCTACAATCAGCCCCAGCATTTT; d_call: -; clone_size: many; v_call: TRBV28; j_call: TRBJ1-5
cdr3_aa: CSAQSATSGPTYEQYF; cdr3_nt: TGCAGCGCCCAATCGGCGACTAGCGGTCCTACCTACGAGCAGTACTTC; d_call: TRBD2; clone_size: -; v_call: TRBV29-1; j_call: TRBJ2-7
cdr3_aa: CASSVFSGQGAVGYTF; cdr3_nt: TGTGCCAGCAGTGTATTTTCGGGACAGGGGGCAGTTGGCTACACCTTC; d_call: TRBD1; clone_size: -; v_call: TRBV25-1; j_call: TRBJ1-2
cdr3_aa: CASAYLQDNTEAFF; cdr3_nt: TGTGCCAGCGCCTATCTCCAGGATAACACTGAAGCTTTCTTT; d_call: -; clone_size: -; v_call: TRBV11-3; j_call: TRBJ1-1
cdr3_aa: CASSLMMGADGYTF; cdr3_nt: TGTGCCAGCAGCTTGATGATGGGCGCAGATGGCTACACCTTC; d_call: -; clone_size: -; v_call: TRBV7-9; j_call: TRBJ1-2
cdr3_aa: CASSRNRVKDYGYTF; cdr3_nt: TGTGCCAGCAGTAGAAACAGGGTTAAGGACTATGGCTACACCTTC; d_call: -; clone_size: -; v_call: TRBV6-5; j_call: TRBJ1-2
cdr3_aa: CASGSGLAANTGELFF; cdr3_nt: TGTGCTAGTGGTTCTGGACTAGCGGCGAACACCGGGGAGCTGTTTTTT; d_call: TRBD2; clone_size: -; v_call: TRBV12-5; j_call: TRBJ2-2
cdr3_aa: CAWSVTGLSEKLFF; cdr3_nt: TGTGCCTGGAGTGTAACAGGTTTGAGTGAAAAACTGTTTTTT; d_call: -; clone_size: -; v_call: TRBV30; j_call: TRBJ1-4
cdr3_aa: CASRARGGDTQYF; cdr3_nt: TGTGCCAGTAGGGCCCGAGGGGGAGATACGCAGTATTTT; d_call: -; clone_size: many; v_call: TRBV19; j_call: TRBJ2-3
cdr3_aa: CASRKGTPNTGELFF; cdr3_nt: TGTGCCAGCAGGAAAGGGACACCGAACACCGGGGAGCTGTTTTTT; d_call: -; clone_size: -; v_call: TRBV11-2; j_call: TRBJ2-2
cdr3_aa: CASSTGEDYGYTF; cdr3_nt: TGTGCCAGTAGCACAGGGGAAGACTATGGCTACACCTTC; d_call: TRBD1; clone_size: -; v_call: TRBV19; j_call: TRBJ1-2
cdr3_aa: CAWSTLGSRGAFF; cdr3_nt: TGTGCCTGGAGTACGTTGGGGTCACGGGGAGCTTTCTTT; d_call: -; clone_size: -; v_call: TRBV30; j_call: TRBJ1-1
cdr3_aa: CASSLSGQPTDTQYF; cdr3_nt: TGCGCCAGCAGCCTATCGGGACAGCCCACAGATACGCAGTATTTT; d_call: TRBD1; clone_size: -; v_call: TRBV5-1; j_call: TRBJ2-3
cdr3_aa: CASSEQGNYGYTF; cdr3_nt: TGTGCCAGCAGCGAACAGGGGAACTATGGCTACACCTTC; d_call: TRBD1; clone_size: -; v_call: TRBV12-3/TRBV12-4; j_call: TRBJ1-2
cdr3_aa: CAWSDLGALNQPQHF; cdr3_nt: TGTGCCTGGAGTGATCTGGGGGCGTTAAACCAGCCCCAGCATTTT; d_call: -; clone_size: few; v_call: TRBV30; j_call: TRBJ1-5
cdr3_aa: CASSYRRDRGSGELFF; cdr3_nt: TGTGCCAGCAGCTATCGCCGGGACAGGGGGTCCGGGGAGCTGTTTTTT; d_call: TRBD1; clone_size: -; v_call: TRBV13; j_call: TRBJ2-2